The 28 T cell receptor beta chains reported below all come from one sample, sequenced in a study of shared clonotypes between healthy human individuals. Here immunoSEQ multiplex PCR was the method, and the copy in TCRdb shows in-frame clones only, minus some. The sample holds around 2.5 million clones, under 95% seen once. The sample comprised naive CD4+ T cells from PBMCs. The sample's subset: CD45RA+ positively selected. All receptors derive from a man younger than 35 in good health. Some clones in this sample may be carry-over from other donors' samples.

V usage is TRBV30 and J usage is TRBJ1-2; maybe TRBD1 (5 bases). The germline V gene encodes CDR1 GTSNPN and CDR2 SVGIG (reference sequence). The CDR3 totals 17 residues. The V gene lost 3 bases and the J gene lost 6 bases, with 26 bases spanning the gap. The CDR3 is CAWSINRQNPKGDGYTF. The CDR3 bases are TGTGCCTGGAGCATTAATAGGCAGAATCCGAAAGGGGATGGCTACACCTTC.

The chain has TRBV5-4 and TRBJ2-1; no reliable D call. CDR3 length: 12 residues. Trimming pared 4 bases from V and 7 bases from J, leaving 9 bases between. Germline lookup yields CDR1 SGHNT and CDR2 YYREEE (reference sequence). The CDR3 region is CASSGRDNEQFF. As DNA, the CDR3 is TGTGCCAGCAGCGGAAGGGATAATGAGCAGTTCTTC. Filled out from reference TRBV5-4 and TRBJ2-1, the complete variable domain reads ETGVTQSPTHLIKTRGQQVTLRCSSQSGHNTVSWYQQALGQGPQFIFQYYREEENGRGNFPPRFSGLQFPNYSSELNVNALELDDSALYLCASSGRDNEQFFGPGTRLTVL.

This sequence joins TRBV27 and TRBJ2-5, with 9 bases that match TRBD1. The J call could be wrong; TRBJ2-7 is a better fit for the DNA end. The CDR3 length is 14 residues. The germline V gene has CDR1 MNHEY and CDR2 SMNVEV (reference sequence). The CDR3 spells CASSFWDRAYEQYF. The DNA for the CDR3 is TGTGCCAGCAGTTTTTGGGACAGGGCCTACGAGCAGTACTTC.

V gene TRBV28 combines with J gene TRBJ2-1, with D unclear. With 7 bases removed from V and 4 bases from J, the gap between germline ends came to 11 bases. CDR3 length equals 13 residues. Germline V gives CDR1 MDHEN, CDR2 SYDVKM. For the CDR3, the DNA is TGTGCCAGCAAAATTGGTCAGTACAATGAGCAGTTCTTC. The encoded protein is CASKIGQYNEQFF.

The V gene is TRBV30, the J gene TRBJ2-7; no clear D gene. The CDR3 sequence is 15 residues long. V lost 1 base, J lost 1 base, and 14 bases lay in between. Germline V gene sequence: CDR1 GTSNPN, CDR2 SVGIG (reference sequence). This CDR3 is CAWSASGVYSYEQYF. In DNA form, the CDR3 reads TGTGCCTGGAGTGCCTCCGGAGTATATTCCTACGAGCAGTACTTC.

The V call is TRBV5-4, the J call TRBJ2-1; either TRBD1 or TRBD2 may fit D (5 bases each). Germline V lookup: CDR1 SGHNT, CDR2 YYREEE (reference sequence). This CDR3 has 14 amino acids. The V end lost 3 bases, the J end lost 2 bases, and 9 bases lay between the germline ends. This CDR3 reads CASSSGSTYNEQFF. The CDR3 coding sequence is TGTGCCAGCAGCTCAGGGAGCACCTACAATGAGCAGTTCTTC.

In nucleotides, the CDR3 is TGCGCCAGCAGCCGGACAGGGGGGTCCTCCTACAATGAGCAGTTCTTC. The encoded protein is CASSRTGGSSYNEQFF. The chain has TRBV4-1 and TRBJ2-1; the match to TRBD1 covers 10 bases. Germline lookup yields CDR1 MGHRA and CDR2 YSYEKL. With 4 bases clipped from V and 0 bases from J, the junction kept 3 bases outside the gene matches. The CDR3 has 16 residues.

This chain links TRBV4-1 with TRBJ2-7; D unclear. V lost 0 bases and J lost 5, with 11 bases in between. The germline V gene encodes CDR1 MGHRA and CDR2 YSYEKL. This CDR3 comprises 14 residues. The CDR3 DNA is TGCGCCAGCAGCCAAGAAATCGGCAGAAACGAGCAGTACTTC. Its protein product is CASSQEIGRNEQYF.

V gene TRBV4-1 combines with J gene TRBJ2-3; D unclear. Trimming took 0 bases from V and 0 from J, leaving 10 bases between them. Germline CDR1 reads MGHRA; CDR2 reads YSYEKL. CDR3 size: 16 residues. The CDR3 is CASSQDQSASTDTQYF. In nucleotides, the CDR3 is TGCGCCAGCAGCCAAGATCAAAGCGCAAGCACAGATACGCAGTATTTT.

The chain combines TRBV6-1 with TRBJ1-1; 8 bases align to TRBD1. J was trimmed by 8 bases and V by 5 bases; bases with no gene match: 4. Germline CDR1 and CDR2: MNHNS and SASEGT. The CDR3 contains 12 residues. CDR3 in amino acids: CASSRTGGEAFF. Written as DNA, the CDR3 is TGTGCCAGCAGTCGAACAGGGGGAGAAGCTTTCTTT.

This clone was found once. This sequence joins TRBV7-9 and TRBJ2-2; 11 bases map to TRBD2. CDR3 length equals 14 residues. Losses at the gene ends were 6 bases for V and 4 bases for J; bases not matched to a gene: 1. Germline V CDR1 and CDR2: SEHNR, FQNEAQ (reference sequence). CDR3 in amino acids: CASRGLAGTGELFF. The DNA of the CDR3 is TGTGCCAGCAGAGGACTAGCGGGCACCGGGGAGCTGTTTTTT. The full variable domain, rest sourced from reference TRBV7-9 and TRBJ2-2, is DTGVSQNPRHKITKRGQNVTFRCDPISEHNRLYWYRQTLGQGPEFLTYFQNEAQLEKSRLLSDRFSAERPKGSFSTLEIQRTEQGDSAMYLCASRGLAGTGELFFGEGSRLTVL.

This sequence joins TRBV7-9 and TRBJ2-7; 8 bases match TRBD1. J gave up 5 bases and V 1 base, and 4 bases lay outside the gene matches. CDR1 and CDR2 from the germline V gene are SEHNR and FQNEAQ (reference sequence). The CDR3 consists of 14 residues. CDR3 sequence reads: CASSLGTGRHEQYF. CDR3 bases: TGTGCCAGCAGCTTAGGGACAGGGAGGCACGAGCAGTACTTC.

This chain joins TRBV11-2 and TRBJ1-1; 7 bases fit TRBD1. The CDR3 totals 13 residues. V gave up 5 bases and J gave up 5 bases; unmatched junction bases: 5. Germline V gene sequence: CDR1 SGHAT, CDR2 FQNNGV. CDR3 nucleotide sequence: TGTGCCAGCAGCACAGGGGTCGGGACTGAAGCTTTCTTT. Protein sequence: CASSTGVGTEAFF.

This clone was observed once. This chain joins TRBV7-8 and TRBJ1-2, with 8 positions matching TRBD1. This CDR3 has 15 residues. Germline CDR1 reads SGHVS; CDR2 reads FQNEAQ. The V segment lost 1 base and the J segment 1 base; nucleotides outside the gene matches: 2. Here the CDR3 DNA reads TGTGCCAGCAGCTTAGGACAGGGGCATAACTATGGCTACACCTTC. Translation gives CASSLGQGHNYGYTF.

V gene TRBV6-1 combines with J gene TRBJ1-1; D is unclear. V shed 5 bases and J shed 11 bases, with 18 bases lying between them. The germline CDR1 and CDR2 sequences are MNHNS and SASEGT. This CDR3 is built from 13 residues. The CDR3 sequence is CASSNPDYDVAFF. CDR3 DNA sequence: TGTGCCAGCAGTAACCCAGACTACGATGTTGCTTTCTTT.

The CDR3 sequence is CASSDPAGGTGNTIYF. The CDR3 DNA reads TGTGCCAGCAGCGACCCCGCAGGGGGAACTGGAAACACCATATATTTT. The chain has TRBV9 and TRBJ1-3, with 7 bases matching TRBD1. In germline, CDR1 is SGDLS, CDR2 YYNGEE. With 3 bases clipped from V and 2 bases from J, the junction kept 8 bases outside the gene matches. This CDR3 region has 16 residues.

This sequence joins TRBV7-9 and TRBJ1-6, with D hard to call. Trimming pared 1 base from V and 4 bases from J, leaving 11 bases between. The CDR3 is made up of 16 amino acids. The germline V gene has CDR1 SEHNR and CDR2 FQNEAQ (reference sequence). The CDR3: CASSLVAGDYNSPLHF. CDR3 DNA: TGTGCCAGCAGCTTAGTTGCCGGGGATTATAATTCACCCCTCCACTTT.

CDR3 DNA: TGCAGCGTTGAAGGTCCCGGGAGGGGAGGCGAGCAGTACTTC. It translates to CSVEGPGRGGEQYF. The V call is TRBV29-1, the J call TRBJ2-7, with 8 bases lining up with TRBD2. The V and J ends lost 1 base and 6 bases, in that order; junction bases with no gene match: 8. The germline V gene has CDR1 SQVTM and CDR2 ANQGSEA. The CDR3 covers 14 residues.

The chain recombines TRBV7-9 with TRBJ1-4; 9 positions agree with TRBD1. The CDR3 is 16 residues long. V lost 5 bases to trimming and J lost 7 bases; unmatched junction nucleotides: 11. Germline CDR1 is SEHNR and CDR2 is FQNEAQ (reference sequence). DNA of the CDR3: TGTGCCAGCAGCCGGGATTCGGGACAGGGACCTGAAAAACTGTTTTTT. Translation: CASSRDSGQGPEKLFF.

The V gene is TRBV5-1, the J gene TRBJ1-1, with D perhaps matching TRBD1 (5 bases). Germline V CDR1 and CDR2: SGHRS, YFSETQ. The V gene lost 1 base and the J gene lost 7 bases, with 11 bases spanning the gap. The CDR3 is 13 residues long. The CDR3 DNA reads as TGCGCCAGCAGCTTGATGGGGGTAGTTGAAGCTTTCTTT. Protein: CASSLMGVVEAFF.

To note about this clone: In the same sample, other DNA sequences code for this CDR3. V gene TRBV5-8 combines with J gene TRBJ2-5; no clear D. The germline V gene has CDR1 SGHTS and CDR2 YDEGEE. The CDR3 consists of 13 residues. V lost 0 bases to trimming and J lost 1 base, with 4 bases between them. CDR3 sequence (DNA): TGTGCCAGCAGCTTGGGTCCCCAAGAGACCCAGTACTTC. Its protein product is CASSLGPQETQYF.

The chain joins TRBV6-6 to TRBJ1-2; 9 bases align to TRBD1. V gave up 6 bases and J gave up 8 bases; unmatched junction bases: 13. The CDR3 totals 15 residues. Germline V lookup: CDR1 MNHNY, CDR2 SVGAGI (reference sequence). The CDR3 sequence: CASSRGVGDRAGYTF. CDR3 DNA: TGTGCCAGCAGCAGAGGAGTGGGGGACAGGGCAGGCTACACCTTC.

This clone turned up a few times. This specimen includes other DNA sequences encoding the same CDR3. The V gene is TRBV28, the J gene TRBJ2-5; D call uncertain. V gave up 4 bases and J gave up 3 bases, with 3 bases separating them. CDR1 is MDHEN and CDR2 is SYDVKM in the germline V gene. This CDR3 is built from 11 residues. The CDR3 DNA follows: TGTGCCAGCAGTTCTGAAGAGACCCAGTACTTC. This gives the protein CASSSEETQYF.

The count of this clone is one. Other DNA sequences in the sample encode the same CDR3. CDR3 protein: CASSLAANYEQYF. The CDR3 region has the DNA TGCGCCAGCAGCTTGGCGGCTAACTACGAGCAGTACTTC. This rearrangement joins TRBV5-1 to TRBJ2-7; no clear D. V lost 0 bases to trimming and J lost 3 bases, with 7 bases between them. The CDR3 has 13 residues. CDR1 and CDR2 (germline): SGHRS, YFSETQ.

This chain links TRBV7-2 with TRBJ2-7, with 9 bases lining up with TRBD1. Germline lookup yields CDR1 SGHTA and CDR2 FQGNSA. This CDR3 has 19 residues. J gave up 4 bases and V 6 bases, and 22 bases lay outside the gene matches. The CDR3 sequence is CASSLTGTGLLRRGYEQYF. Here the CDR3 DNA reads TGTGCCAGCAGTCTAACCGGGACAGGGCTCCTCAGAAGAGGGTACGAGCAGTACTTC.

The rearrangement uses TRBV27 and TRBJ2-7; D unclear. Trimming removed 4 bases at V and 5 bases at J, with 9 bases between. Germline CDR1 is MNHEY and CDR2 is SMNVEV (reference sequence). The CDR3 runs 12 residues. As DNA, the CDR3 is TGTGCCAGCAGTTCTATGAGGAACGAGCAGTACTTC. This translates into CASSSMRNEQYF.

This chain links TRBV5-1 with TRBJ2-7; tentative D call: TRBD2 (6 bases). The germline V gene encodes CDR1 SGHRS and CDR2 YFSETQ. Between the trimmed V and J ends, which lost 4 bases and 5 bases, there was a span of 19 bases. This CDR3 spans 15 amino acids. CDR3 nucleotide sequence: TGCGCCAGCAGCCCCCAACCAGGAGGGGCCCACGAGCAGTACTTC. It translates to CASSPQPGGAHEQYF.

The chain combines TRBV5-1 with TRBJ2-7; D unclear. The CDR3 length is 15 residues. Trimming took 4 bases from V and 2 from J, leaving 16 bases between them. CDR1 and CDR2 from the germline V gene are SGHRS and YFSETQ. The CDR3 DNA is TGCGCCAGCAGCCAAAACACCTTCCCCACCTACGAGCAGTACTTC. It yields the protein CASSQNTFPTYEQYF.